This T cell receptor (beta chain) was identified during a study of blood T cell repertoires in COVID-19. Across the study: Specimens from acute and convalescent COVID-19 originated in the United States, Italy and Spain. From T cells, B-cell-depleted T cells, or PBMCs came the material, which was cDNA or gDNA.

The germline V gene encodes CDR1 LNHDA and CDR2 SQIVND (reference sequence). The trim removed 3 bases at V and 7 bases at J, leaving 5 bases unmatched. CDR3 length: 14 amino acids. Cohort allocation depended upon clinical history that participants reported. Clones were read by immunoSEQ multiplex PCR, and TCRdb kept only the in-frame ones, dropping some. The sample gives 400,000 to 550,000 clones, 70% to 90% of which show up once; approximately 2% is in the top ten. Sequencing used PBMCs or T cells enriched from blood (not recorded which). This clonotype was obtained from a woman aged 18-29 years with acute COVID-19. This chain links TRBV19 with TRBJ1-5, with 8 nucleotides matching TRBD1. DNA of the CDR3: TGTGCCAGTAGTATCCAGGGGGCGGAACAGCCCCAGCATTTT. This gives the protein CASSIQGAEQPQHF.